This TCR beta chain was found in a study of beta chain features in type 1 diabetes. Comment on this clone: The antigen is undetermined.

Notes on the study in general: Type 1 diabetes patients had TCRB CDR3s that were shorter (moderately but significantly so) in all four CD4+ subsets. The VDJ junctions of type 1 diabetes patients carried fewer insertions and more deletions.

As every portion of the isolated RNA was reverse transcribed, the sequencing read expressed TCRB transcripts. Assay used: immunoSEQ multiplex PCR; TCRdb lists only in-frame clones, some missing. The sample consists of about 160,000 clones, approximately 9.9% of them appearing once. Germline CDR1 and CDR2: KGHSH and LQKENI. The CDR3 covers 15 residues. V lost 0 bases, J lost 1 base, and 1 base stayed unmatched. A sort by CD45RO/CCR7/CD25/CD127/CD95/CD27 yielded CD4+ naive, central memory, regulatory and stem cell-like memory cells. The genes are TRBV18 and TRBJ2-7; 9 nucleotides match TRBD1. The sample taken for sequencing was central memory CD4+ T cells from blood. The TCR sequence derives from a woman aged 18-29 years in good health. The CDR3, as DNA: TGTGCCAGCTCACCACCTGGGACAGGGTCCTACGAGCAGTACTTC. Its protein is CASSPPGTGSYEQYF.